This record concerns one TCR beta chain sequence. CDR3 length: 16 amino acids. Per germline, CDR1 KGHSH and CDR2 LQKENI. V was trimmed by 6 bases and J by 0 bases, leaving 15 bases between them. Seattle cases were enrolled at active infection and followed longitudinally. Per the authors' pipeline: Amplified reference gene primers provided the basis for estimating nucleated cell counts. Data came from immunoSEQ multiplex PCR; TCRdb stores just in-frame clones and leaves some out. D and trimming were read from the DNA, whereas the V and J calls and clone size are those reported in that table. The sample includes about 310,000 clones, nearly 90% of them seen just once. The sample comes from a study of blood T cell repertoires in COVID-19.

Sequenced material: peripheral blood. The clonotype was recovered from a woman between 40 and 55 years old with COVID-19, enrolled during active disease. This chain links TRBV18 with TRBJ1-5; D perhaps matches TRBD1 (6 bases). The CDR3 sequence: CASSPIGDTSNQPQHF. As DNA, the CDR3 is TGTGCCAGCTCCCCAATCGGGGACACTAGCAATCAGCCCCAGCATTTT.